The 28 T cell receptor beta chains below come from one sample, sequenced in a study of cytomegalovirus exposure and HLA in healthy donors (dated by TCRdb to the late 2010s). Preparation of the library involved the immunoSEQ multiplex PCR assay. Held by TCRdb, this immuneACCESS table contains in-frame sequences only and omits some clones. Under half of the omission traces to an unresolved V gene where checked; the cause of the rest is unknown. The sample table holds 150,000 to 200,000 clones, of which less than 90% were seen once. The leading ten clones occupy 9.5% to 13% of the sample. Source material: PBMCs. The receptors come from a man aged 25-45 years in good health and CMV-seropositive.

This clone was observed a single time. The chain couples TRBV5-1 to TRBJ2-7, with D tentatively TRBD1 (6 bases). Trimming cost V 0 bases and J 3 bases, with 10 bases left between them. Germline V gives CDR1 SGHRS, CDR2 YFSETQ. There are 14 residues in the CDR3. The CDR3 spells CASSLAGAGYEQYF. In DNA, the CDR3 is TGCGCCAGCAGCTTGGCAGGGGCCGGCTACGAGCAGTACTTC. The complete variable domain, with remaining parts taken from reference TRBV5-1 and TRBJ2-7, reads KAGVTQTPRYLIKTRGQQVTLSCSPISGHRSVSWYQQTPGQGLQFLFEYFSETQRNKGNFPGRFSGRQFSNSRSEMNVSTLELGDSALYLCASSLAGAGYEQYFGPGTRLTVT.

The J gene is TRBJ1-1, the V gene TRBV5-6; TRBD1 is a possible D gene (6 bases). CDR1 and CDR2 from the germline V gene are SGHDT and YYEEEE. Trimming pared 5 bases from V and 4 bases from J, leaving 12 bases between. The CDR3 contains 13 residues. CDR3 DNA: TGTGCCAGCAGGCCACAGGGCGCCACTGAAGCTTTCTTT. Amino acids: CASRPQGATEAFF.

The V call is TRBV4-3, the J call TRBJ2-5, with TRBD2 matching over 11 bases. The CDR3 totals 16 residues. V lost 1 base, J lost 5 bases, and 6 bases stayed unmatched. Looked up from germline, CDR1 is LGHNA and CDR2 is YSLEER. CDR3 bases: TGCGCCAGCAGCCAAGTTTCTAGCGGGGGGATCGAGACCCAGTACTTC. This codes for CASSQVSSGGIETQYF.

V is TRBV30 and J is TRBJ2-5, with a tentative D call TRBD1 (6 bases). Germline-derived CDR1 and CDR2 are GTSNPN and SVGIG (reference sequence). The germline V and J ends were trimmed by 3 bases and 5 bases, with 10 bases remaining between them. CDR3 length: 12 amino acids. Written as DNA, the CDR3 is TGTGCCTGGAGAGGACAGCCGGAGACCCAGTACTTC. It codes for CAWRGQPETQYF.

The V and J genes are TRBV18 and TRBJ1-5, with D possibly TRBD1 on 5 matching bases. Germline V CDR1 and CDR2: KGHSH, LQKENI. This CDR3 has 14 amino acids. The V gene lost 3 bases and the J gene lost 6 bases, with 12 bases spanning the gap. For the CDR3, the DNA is TGTGCCAGCTCACCGGGAGGGGTAGGTCAGCCCCAGCATTTT. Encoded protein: CASSPGGVGQPQHF.

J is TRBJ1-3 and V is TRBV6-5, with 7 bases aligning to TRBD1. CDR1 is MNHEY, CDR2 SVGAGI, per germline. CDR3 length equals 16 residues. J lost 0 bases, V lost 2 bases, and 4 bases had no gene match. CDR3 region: CASSYTGQSSGNTIYF. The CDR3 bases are TGTGCCAGCAGTTACACGGGACAGAGCTCTGGAAACACCATATATTTT.

CDR3 in amino acids: CASSLVTAAGSPLHF. CDR3 DNA sequence: TGTGCCAGCAGCTTAGTGACGGCCGCGGGGTCACCCCTCCACTTT. The rearrangement joins TRBV7-3 to TRBJ1-6; D gene ambiguous. The CDR3 runs 15 residues. Between the trimmed V and J ends, which lost 2 bases and 10 bases, there was a span of 15 bases. Germline V gene lookup returns CDR1 SGHTA and CDR2 FQGTGA.

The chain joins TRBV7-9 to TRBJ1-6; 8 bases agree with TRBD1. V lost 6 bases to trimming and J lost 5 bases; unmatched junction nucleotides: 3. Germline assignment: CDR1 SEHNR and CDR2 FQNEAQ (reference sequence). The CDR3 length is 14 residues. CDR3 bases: TGTGCCAGCAGAGGACAGGGCGATAATTCACCCCTCCACTTT. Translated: CASRGQGDNSPLHF.

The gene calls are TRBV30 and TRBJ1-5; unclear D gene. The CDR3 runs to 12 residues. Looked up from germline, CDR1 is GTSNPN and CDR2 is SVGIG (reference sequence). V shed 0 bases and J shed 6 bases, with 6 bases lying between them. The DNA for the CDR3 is TGTGCCTGGAGTGTCCAGTTTCAGCCCCAGCATTTT. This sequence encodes CAWSVQFQPQHF.

The CDR3 spells CASSPPAGGPHGYTF. CDR3 bases: TGTGCCAGCAGCCCTCCGGCAGGGGGCCCTCATGGCTACACCTTC. The chain recombines TRBV7-9 with TRBJ1-2; 8 bases fit TRBD1. V was pared by 5 bases and J by 6 bases, with 11 bases of the junction left unmatched. Germline V gives CDR1 SEHNR, CDR2 FQNEAQ (reference sequence). The CDR3 sequence is 15 residues long.

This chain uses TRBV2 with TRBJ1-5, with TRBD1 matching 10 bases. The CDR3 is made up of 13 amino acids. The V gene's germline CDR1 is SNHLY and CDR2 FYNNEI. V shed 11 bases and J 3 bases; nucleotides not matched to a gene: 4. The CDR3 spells CAAGTGVNQPQHF. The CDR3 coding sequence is TGTGCCGCTGGGACAGGGGTCAATCAGCCCCAGCATTTT.

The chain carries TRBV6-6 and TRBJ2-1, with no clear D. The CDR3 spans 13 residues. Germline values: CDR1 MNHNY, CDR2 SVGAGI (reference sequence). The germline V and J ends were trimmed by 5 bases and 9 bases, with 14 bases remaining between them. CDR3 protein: CASSRRDKSEQFF. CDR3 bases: TGTGCCAGCAGTCGGAGAGATAAAAGTGAGCAGTTCTTC.

The CDR3 sequence is CASSATGDGEQYF. As DNA, the CDR3 is TGTGCCAGCAGCGCCACCGGTGACGGGGAGCAGTACTTC. This chain connects TRBV7-6 to TRBJ2-7; D gene unclear. V lost 5 bases to trimming and J lost 7 bases, with 15 bases between them. Germline lookup yields CDR1 SGHVS and CDR2 FNYEAQ. CDR3 size: 13 residues.

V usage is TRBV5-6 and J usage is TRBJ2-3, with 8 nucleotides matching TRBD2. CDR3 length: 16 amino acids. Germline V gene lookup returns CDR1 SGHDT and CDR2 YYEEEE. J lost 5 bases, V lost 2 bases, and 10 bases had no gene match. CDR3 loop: CASSFRLAGIRDTQYF. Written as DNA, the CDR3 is TGTGCCAGCAGCTTTCGGCTAGCGGGCATAAGAGATACGCAGTATTTT.

The CDR3 region is CASSPRTGGPDTQYF. The DNA of the CDR3 is TGTGCCAGCAGCCCTCGGACAGGGGGCCCTGATACGCAGTATTTT. The chain recombines TRBV7-3 with TRBJ2-3; 11 nucleotides line up with TRBD1. In germline, CDR1 is SGHTA, CDR2 FQGTGA. This CDR3 has 15 amino acids. The junction had 7 bases not matched to a gene; V was cut back by 5 bases and J by 6 bases. Combining the CDR3 with reference TRBV7-3 and TRBJ2-3 gives the whole variable domain GAGVSQTPSNKVTEKGKYVELRCDPISGHTALYWYRQSLGQGPEFLIYFQGTGAADDSGLPNDRFFAVRPEGSVSTLKIQRTERGDSAVYLCASSPRTGGPDTQYFGPGTRLTVL.

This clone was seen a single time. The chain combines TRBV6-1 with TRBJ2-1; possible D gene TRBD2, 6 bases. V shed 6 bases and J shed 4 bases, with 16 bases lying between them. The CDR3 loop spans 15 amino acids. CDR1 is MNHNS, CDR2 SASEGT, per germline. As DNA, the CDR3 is TGTGCCAGCAGAAAGGGAGGAGGTCGTTACAATGAGCAGTTCTTC. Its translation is CASRKGGGRYNEQFF.

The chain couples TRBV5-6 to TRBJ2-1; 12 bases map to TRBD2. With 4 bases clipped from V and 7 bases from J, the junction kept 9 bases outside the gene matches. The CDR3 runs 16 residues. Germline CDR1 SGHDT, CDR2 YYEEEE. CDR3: CASSPPLAGGGNEQFF. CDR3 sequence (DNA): TGTGCCAGCAGCCCCCCCCTAGCGGGAGGGGGGAATGAGCAGTTCTTC.

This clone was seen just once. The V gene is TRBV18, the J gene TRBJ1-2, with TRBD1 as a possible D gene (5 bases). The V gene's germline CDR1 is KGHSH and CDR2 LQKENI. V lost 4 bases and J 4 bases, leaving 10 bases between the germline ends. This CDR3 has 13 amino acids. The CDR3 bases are TGTGCCAGCTCACTAGGGGCTGCCTATGGCTACACCTTC. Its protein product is CASSLGAAYGYTF.

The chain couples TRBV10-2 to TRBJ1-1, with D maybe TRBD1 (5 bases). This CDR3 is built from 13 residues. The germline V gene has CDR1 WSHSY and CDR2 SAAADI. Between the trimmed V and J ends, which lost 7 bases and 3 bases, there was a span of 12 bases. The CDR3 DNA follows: TGCGCCAGCACCCAGGGTCGAGACACTGAAGCTTTCTTT. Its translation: CASTQGRDTEAFF.

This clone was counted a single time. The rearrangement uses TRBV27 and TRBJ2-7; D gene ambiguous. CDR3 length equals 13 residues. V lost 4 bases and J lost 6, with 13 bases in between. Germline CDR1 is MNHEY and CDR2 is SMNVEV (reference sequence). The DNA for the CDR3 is TGTGCCAGCAGTTGGCAGGAATTGGGCGAGCAGTACTTC. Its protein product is CASSWQELGEQYF.

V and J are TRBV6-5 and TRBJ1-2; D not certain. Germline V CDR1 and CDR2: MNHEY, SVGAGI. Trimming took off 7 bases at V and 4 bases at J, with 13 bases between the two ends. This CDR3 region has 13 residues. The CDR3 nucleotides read TGTGCCAGCACCTCATCACGGGGCTATGGCTACACCTTC. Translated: CASTSSRGYGYTF.

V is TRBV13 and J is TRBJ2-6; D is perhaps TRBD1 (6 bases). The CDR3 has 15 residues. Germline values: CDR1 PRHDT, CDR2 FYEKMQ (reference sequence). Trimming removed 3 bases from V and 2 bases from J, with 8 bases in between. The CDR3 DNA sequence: TGTGCCAGCAGCTTCAGGGGTACTGGGGCCAACGTCCTGACTTTC. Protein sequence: CASSFRGTGANVLTF.

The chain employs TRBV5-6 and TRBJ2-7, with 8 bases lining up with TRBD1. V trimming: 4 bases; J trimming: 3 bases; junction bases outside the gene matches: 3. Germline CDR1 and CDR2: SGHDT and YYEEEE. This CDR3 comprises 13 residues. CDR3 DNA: TGTGCCAGCAGCGACAGGGGCCGCTACGAGCAGTACTTC. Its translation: CASSDRGRYEQYF.

The CDR3 nucleotides read TGTGCCAGCTCACCTAGAAGGACTAGCGGGGAAGAGACCCAGTACTTC. Its protein is CASSPRRTSGEETQYF. V gene TRBV18 combines with J gene TRBJ2-5; 12 bases are a match to TRBD2. V lost 3 bases and J lost 3; bases outside the gene matches: 5. The CDR3 consists of 16 residues. Per the germline V gene, CDR1 is KGHSH and CDR2 is LQKENI.

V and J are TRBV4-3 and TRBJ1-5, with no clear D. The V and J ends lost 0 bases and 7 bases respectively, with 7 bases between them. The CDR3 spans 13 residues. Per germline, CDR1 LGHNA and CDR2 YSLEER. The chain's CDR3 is CASSQDLGQPQHF. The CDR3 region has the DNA TGCGCCAGCAGCCAAGATCTTGGCCAGCCCCAGCATTTT.

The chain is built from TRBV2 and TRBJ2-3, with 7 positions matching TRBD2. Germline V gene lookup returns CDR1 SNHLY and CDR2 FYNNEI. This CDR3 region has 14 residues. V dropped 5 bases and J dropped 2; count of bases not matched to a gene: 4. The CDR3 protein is CASSWLADTDTQYF. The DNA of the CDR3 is TGTGCCAGCAGTTGGCTAGCGGACACAGATACGCAGTATTTT.

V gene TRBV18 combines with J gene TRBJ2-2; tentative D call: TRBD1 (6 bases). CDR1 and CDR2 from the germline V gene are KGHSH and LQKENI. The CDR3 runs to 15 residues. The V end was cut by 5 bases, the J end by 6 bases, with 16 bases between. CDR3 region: CASSSGNRVPGELFF. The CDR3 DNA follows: TGTGCCAGCTCATCAGGAAACAGGGTTCCCGGGGAGCTGTTTTTT.

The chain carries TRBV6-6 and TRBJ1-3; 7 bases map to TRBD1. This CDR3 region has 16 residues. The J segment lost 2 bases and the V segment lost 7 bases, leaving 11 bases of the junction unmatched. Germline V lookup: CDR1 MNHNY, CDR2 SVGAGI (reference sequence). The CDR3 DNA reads TGTGCCAGCACCATCCTTCCCGACAGGGCTGGAAACACCATATATTTT. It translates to CASTILPDRAGNTIYF.